This passage covers 24 T cell receptor beta chains from one sample sequenced in a study of T cell responses to AZD1222 COVID-19 vaccine. Assay used: immunoSEQ multiplex PCR; TCRdb lists only in-frame clones, some missing. The sample holds some 120,000 clones; 70% to 90% are singletons and the top ten take about 10%. Material: peripheral blood, obtained on day 0 of AZD1222 vaccination. The receptors shown here come from an adult in good health.

The CDR3 loop is CASSSTDSYGYTF. CDR3 coding DNA: TGTGCCAGCAGTTCAACTGACAGCTATGGCTACACCTTC. The chain combines TRBV6-5 with TRBJ1-2; tentative D call: TRBD1 (5 bases). There are 13 residues in the CDR3. V gave up 4 bases and J gave up 4 bases, with 10 bases separating them. Germline V CDR1 and CDR2: MNHEY, SVGAGI.

This sequence joins TRBV7-9 and TRBJ2-1, with a possible D match to TRBD1 (5 bases). Deletions cut 3 bases from V and 5 bases from J, with 17 bases between. Germline V gene sequence: CDR1 SEHNR, CDR2 FQNEAQ (reference sequence). This CDR3 region has 16 residues. CDR3 in DNA: TGTGCCAGCAGCTTCGCAGGGTCCAATCGGAACAATGAGCAGTTCTTC. Encoded protein: CASSFAGSNRNNEQFF. Supplemented by reference TRBV7-9 and TRBJ2-1, the full variable domain reads DTGVSQNPRHKITKRGQNVTFRCDPISEHNRLYWYRQTLGQGPEFLTYFQNEAQLEKSRLLSDRFSAERPKGSFSTLEIQRTEQGDSAMYLCASSFAGSNRNNEQFFGPGTRLTVL.

V and J are TRBV7-3 and TRBJ2-6; no reliable D call. The V gene lost 7 bases and the J gene lost 0 bases, with 4 bases spanning the gap. CDR3 size: 13 residues. Germline V gene lookup returns CDR1 SGHTA and CDR2 FQGTGA. The CDR3 sequence is CASKVSGANVLTF. The CDR3 DNA sequence: TGTGCCAGCAAGGTCTCTGGGGCCAACGTCCTGACTTTC.

The V call is TRBV30, the J call TRBJ2-1; no clear D. Germline V CDR1 and CDR2: GTSNPN, SVGIG (reference sequence). CDR3 length: 14 residues. V lost 4 bases to trimming and J lost 1 base, with 11 bases between them. In DNA, the CDR3 is TGTGCCTGGATCCGAGTAGGATCCTACAATGAGCAGTTCTTC. Encoded protein: CAWIRVGSYNEQFF.

The genes are TRBV6-5 and TRBJ2-2, with D uncertain. The germline gives CDR1 MNHEY, CDR2 SVGAGI. The CDR3 is made up of 14 amino acids. V gave up 7 bases and J gave up 3 bases, with 12 bases separating them. The CDR3 DNA follows: TGTGCCAGCATCGACAAGAGGTACACCGGGGAGCTGTTTTTT. Protein sequence: CASIDKRYTGELFF.

This clone was seen just once. J is TRBJ2-7 and V is TRBV5-1, with D perhaps TRBD1 (6 bases). Germline V gene lookup returns CDR1 SGHRS and CDR2 YFSETQ. The ends were cut back, 4 bases at V and 1 base at J, with 18 bases in the middle. The CDR3 runs to 16 residues. The DNA of the CDR3 is TGCGCCAGCAGCCCCCTTCCGGGGACACAATCCTACGAGCAGTACTTC. As protein: CASSPLPGTQSYEQYF.

This chain joins TRBV3-1 (or the pseudogene TRBV3-2) and TRBJ2-3; TRBD2 matches 9 bases. With V trimmed by 5 bases and J by 6 bases, 15 bases remained unmatched. The V gene's germline CDR1 is LGHDT and CDR2 YNNKEL (reference sequence). This CDR3 is 17 amino acids long. CDR3 in DNA: TGTGCCAGCAGCTCACAGCGACTAGCGGATTTATTGGATACGCAGTATTTT. Translation gives CASSSQRLADLLDTQYF.

V gene TRBV5-5 combines with J gene TRBJ1-5; D uncertain. The V gene's germline CDR1 is SGHKS and CDR2 YYEKEE (reference sequence). V gave up 5 bases and J gave up 3 bases, with 6 bases separating them. This CDR3 comprises 12 residues. The DNA of the CDR3 is TGTGCCAGCAGTACCCCCAATCAGCCCCAGCATTTT. This sequence encodes CASSTPNQPQHF.

The V call is TRBV7-7, the J call TRBJ2-3, with D unresolved. The CDR3 consists of 15 residues. Germline V CDR1 and CDR2: SSHAT, FNYEAQ (reference sequence). V lost 1 base and J lost 1, with 9 bases in between. CDR3 nucleotide sequence: TGTGCCAGCAGCTTAGGGGTAGCTGGCACAGATACGCAGTATTTT. The encoded protein is CASSLGVAGTDTQYF. The entire variable domain, with the rest obtained from reference TRBV7-7 and TRBJ2-3, is as follows: GAGVSQSPRYKVTKRGQDVTLRCDPISSHATLYWYQQALGQGPEFLTYFNYEAQPDKSGLPSDRFSAERPEGSISTLTIQRTEQRDSAMYRCASSLGVAGTDTQYFGPGTRLTVL.

The genes are TRBV6-6 and TRBJ2-2; weak D call: TRBD1 (6 bases). The CDR3 extends over 14 amino acids. Germline values: CDR1 MNHNY, CDR2 SVGAGI (reference sequence). V lost 2 bases, J lost 5 bases, and 9 bases lay in between. The CDR3 region is CASSYLQGTGELFF. The CDR3 DNA is TGTGCCAGCAGTTACCTACAGGGAACCGGGGAGCTGTTTTTT.

The CDR3 is CASSDSGTKGYTF. CDR3 in DNA: TGTGCCAGCAGTGACTCGGGGACAAAAGGCTACACCTTC. The chain combines TRBV6-4 with TRBJ1-2, with a weak D call TRBD1 (6 bases). The CDR3 loop spans 13 amino acids. Per the germline V gene, CDR1 is MRHNA and CDR2 is SNTAGT. The germline V and J ends were trimmed by 0 bases and 8 bases, with 10 bases remaining between them.

The chain links TRBV7-8 to TRBJ2-7; D not certain. Germline V gene sequence: CDR1 SGHVS, CDR2 FQNEAQ. Trimming left V 1 base short and J 5 bases short, with 15 bases between. CDR3 length: 15 amino acids. The chain's CDR3 is CASSLVSPPINEQYF. Here the CDR3 DNA reads TGTGCCAGCAGCTTAGTTTCTCCACCCATCAACGAGCAGTACTTC.

As DNA, the CDR3 is TGCGCCAGCAGCTTGGGATCGGGACAGGGGTCCTACGAGCAGTACTTC. Its protein product is CASSLGSGQGSYEQYF. The chain is built from TRBV5-1 and TRBJ2-7; 10 positions match TRBD1. Germline lookup yields CDR1 SGHRS and CDR2 YFSETQ. This CDR3 spans 16 amino acids. V dropped 0 bases and J dropped 1; count of bases not matched to a gene: 4.

This clone has only one observation. V is TRBV4-1 and J is TRBJ2-7; maybe TRBD2 (6 bases). The CDR3 runs 14 residues. CDR1 MGHRA and CDR2 YSYEKL come from the germline V gene. With 1 base removed from V and 3 bases from J, the gap between germline ends came to 10 bases. DNA of the CDR3: TGCGCCAGCAGCCAAGTGGGGACTGGCTACGAGCAGTACTTC. Encoded protein: CASSQVGTGYEQYF.

A single count supports this clone. The rearrangement joins TRBV7-9 to TRBJ1-3; tentatively, D is TRBD1 (5 bases). There are 14 residues in the CDR3. V was clipped by 8 bases and J by 7 bases, with 18 bases between them. Germline V gives CDR1 SEHNR, CDR2 FQNEAQ (reference sequence). The CDR3 spells CASLGTGVLNTIYF. CDR3 DNA sequence: TGTGCCAGCCTTGGGACCGGGGTTCTGAACACCATATATTTT.

The V and J genes are TRBV15 and TRBJ2-7; 9 nucleotides line up with TRBD1. V was pared by 3 bases and J by 2 bases, with 8 bases of the junction left unmatched. The CDR3 is 16 residues long. Germline lookup yields CDR1 LNHNV and CDR2 YYDKDF (reference sequence). The CDR3 coding sequence is TGTGCCACCAGCAGTTTCGGGACAGGGAATACCTACGAGCAGTACTTC. The encoded protein is CATSSFGTGNTYEQYF.

V is TRBV7-3 and J is TRBJ2-3; the match to TRBD2 covers 9 bases. CDR1 is SGHTA, CDR2 FQGTGA, per germline. This CDR3 is 16 amino acids long. Trimming at V came to 2 bases and at J to 3 bases, leaving 6 bases not matched to a gene. The DNA for the CDR3 is TGTGCCAGCAGCTTACAAGCGGGGGGAGGAACAGATACGCAGTATTTT. Protein: CASSLQAGGGTDTQYF.

This clone was seen only once. The chain is built from TRBV9 and TRBJ1-3, with D hard to call. Between the trimmed V and J ends, which lost 0 bases and 4 bases, there was a span of 2 bases. This CDR3 region has 12 residues. Germline V lookup: CDR1 SGDLS, CDR2 YYNGEE. CDR3 nucleotide sequence: TGTGCCAGCAGCGTAGACGGAAACACCATATATTTT. It specifies CASSVDGNTIYF.

This clone has just one count. This chain connects TRBV7-2 to TRBJ1-2; no firm D call. The CDR3 totals 14 residues. The germline CDR1 and CDR2 sequences are SGHTA and FQGNSA. V shed 5 bases and J shed 10 bases, with 20 bases lying between them. The CDR3 DNA is TGTGCCAGCAGCCCCACACCGGGATATTTCGTCTACACCTTC. It encodes CASSPTPGYFVYTF.

J is TRBJ1-1 and V is TRBV6-5; D might be TRBD1 (5 bases). Between the trimmed V and J ends, which lost 2 bases and 2 bases, there was a span of 6 bases. Per germline, CDR1 MNHEY and CDR2 SVGAGI. This CDR3 is 13 amino acids long. The CDR3 DNA reads as TGTGCCAGCAGTTACGACAGTAACACTGAAGCTTTCTTT. This sequence encodes CASSYDSNTEAFF.

This chain links TRBV5-4 with TRBJ2-1; the match to TRBD2 covers 7 bases. Germline V CDR1 and CDR2: SGHNT, YYREEE (reference sequence). The CDR3 is 15 residues long. Unmatched junction bases numbered 10, after V lost 4 bases and J lost 6 bases. Here the CDR3 DNA reads TGTGCCAGCAGCCCGGCGGGAGTGCGAGGCAATGAGCAGTTCTTC. Translated, it gives CASSPAGVRGNEQFF.

In its sample, this clone was seen once. The chain joins TRBV7-8 to TRBJ1-1, with D unclear. The V end lost 1 base, the J end lost 0 bases, and 9 bases lay between the germline ends. Germline CDR1 and CDR2: SGHVS and FQNEAQ. There are 15 residues in the CDR3. The CDR3 reads CASSLGPGMNTEAFF. In DNA, the CDR3 is TGTGCCAGCAGCTTAGGGCCGGGAATGAACACTGAAGCTTTCTTT.

This chain links TRBV7-2 with TRBJ1-2; 7 bases are a match to TRBD1. V was clipped by 5 bases and J by 4 bases; unmatched bases: 7. The CDR3 contains 14 residues. The V gene's germline CDR1 is SGHTA and CDR2 FQGNSA. The CDR3 sequence: CASSEGQSLYGYTF. The CDR3 DNA reads as TGTGCCAGCAGCGAGGGACAGTCCCTCTATGGCTACACCTTC.

This chain links TRBV27 with TRBJ2-3, with TRBD1 identical over 8 bases. Per the germline V gene, CDR1 is MNHEY and CDR2 is SMNVEV (reference sequence). The CDR3 length is 19 residues. Unmatched junction bases numbered 16, after V lost 5 bases and J lost 0 bases. CDR3 nucleotides: TGTGCCAGCAGTACCTATGGCAGGGGGCGCGCCTTTAGCACAGATACGCAGTATTTT. Protein sequence: CASSTYGRGRAFSTDTQYF.